This T cell receptor beta chain was documented in a study of blood T cell repertoires in COVID-19. Study as a whole: COVID-19 samples collected from the United States, Italy and Spain covered acute and convalescent phases.

Assay: immunoSEQ multiplex PCR; the TCRdb copy retains only in-frame clones and omits some. The repertoire holds around 19,000 clones, 85% to 90% seen once, with over 9.5% in the top ten. The V gene lost 1 base and the J gene lost 5 bases, with 14 bases spanning the gap. Germline V CDR1 and CDR2: LGHDT, YNNKEL (reference sequence). The CDR3 extends over 15 amino acids. Only a few counts were recorded for this clone. The sample consisted of peripheral blood. This TCR was recovered from a human donor in a cohort sampled during active COVID-19. The chain is built from TRBV3-1 (or the pseudogene TRBV3-2) and TRBJ1-2, with D possibly TRBD1 on 6 matching bases. CDR3 DNA sequence: TGTGCCAGCAGCCAAGGTCGGACAGCGGTGTATGGCTACACCTTC. This translates into CASSQGRTAVYGYTF.